The rows below give T cell receptor beta chains drawn from one sample of a study of tumor-infiltrating lymphocytes in primary liver carcinoma. TCRdb re-analysed the multiplex PCR reads in MiXCR, keeping a single row per CDR3 protein. Of fewer than 75,000 distinct CDR3 sequences in the sample, roughly 70% are singletons; the top ten hold 40%. The specimen sequenced was liver tumor tissue from sampling region 4. The receptors come from a man aged 35-49 years with primary liver carcinoma and hepatitis B virus infection. Both conserved end residues are part of each CDR3. The order of the fields is D gene, J gene, clone size, V gene, CDR3 protein, CDR3 DNA. D genes are given only for firm matches. Clone size is given for some rows only: seen once, a few or many times, or a class if the clone is expanded.

D: TRBD2
J: TRBJ2-3
size: -
V: TRBV4-2
CDR3: CASSQVTHLAGATDTHYF
DNA: TGTGCCAGCAGCCAAGTGACGCATCTAGCGGGAGCGACAGATACGCACTATTTT

D: -
J: TRBJ2-5
size: -
V: TRBV29-1
CDR3: CSVESTTGRSETQYF
DNA: TGTAGCGTTGAATCCACGACGGGTAGATCGGAGACCCAGTACTTC

D: -
J: TRBJ2-3
size: once
V: TRBV12-3/TRBV12-4
CDR3: CASSYRQNSLVTDTQCF
DNA: TGTGCCAGCAGTTATCGCCAGAACAGTTTAGTTACAGATACGCAGTGTTTT

D: TRBD1
J: TRBJ2-1
size: many
V: TRBV29-1
CDR3: CSADRYNEQFF
DNA: TGCAGCGCGGACAGGTACAATGAGCAGTTCTTC

D: TRBD2
J: TRBJ2-2
size: -
V: TRBV29-1
CDR3: CSVKGGGRENTGELFF
DNA: TGCAGCGTTAAAGGAGGTGGGAGGGAGAACACCGGGGAGCTGTTTTTT

D: TRBD2
J: TRBJ2-1
size: once
V: TRBV6-5
CDR3: CASSYTGTSGDKQFF
DNA: TGTGCCAGCAGTTACACTGGGACTAGCGGCGATAAGCAGTTCTTC

D: -
J: TRBJ1-2
size: -
V: TRBV10-2
CDR3: CTSSFGEDYGYTF
DNA: TGCACCAGCAGTTTTGGGGAAGACTATGGTTACACCTTC

D: -
J: TRBJ2-2
size: -
V: TRBV23-1
CDR3: CASSQISGLPYENGDTGELFF
DNA: TGCGCCAGCAGCCAAATCTCCGGACTACCCTACGAAAATGGTGACACCGGGGAGCTGTTTTTT

D: TRBD2
J: TRBJ2-1
size: once
V: TRBV11-2
CDR3: CASSELLAGMNEQFF
DNA: TGTGCCAGCAGCGAGCTCCTAGCGGGAATGAATGAGCAGTTCTTC

D: -
J: TRBJ2-2
size: -
V: TRBV6-5
CDR3: CANSYRSVRPGELFF
DNA: TGTGCCAACAGTTACAGGTCGGTCAGGCCCGGGGAGCTGTTTTTT

D: -
J: TRBJ2-3
size: -
V: TRBV6-5
CDR3: CASRVDATDTQYF
DNA: TGTGCCAGCAGGGTAGATGCTACAGATACGCAGTATTTT

D: -
J: TRBJ2-2
size: -
V: TRBV4-1
CDR3: CAGCQLTLSGELFF
DNA: TGCGCCGGCTGCCAACTTACCCTCTCCGGGGAGCTGTTTTTT

D: -
J: TRBJ2-5
size: many
V: TRBV28
CDR3: CASSPYSGAVQETQYF
DNA: TGTGCCAGCAGTCCTTACTCAGGGGCCGTCCAAGAGACCCAGTACTTC

D: -
J: TRBJ2-2
size: -
V: TRBV11-2
CDR3: CASSFAESNTRELFF
DNA: TGTGCCAGCAGCTTTGCGGAGTCGAACACCAGGGAGCTGTTTTTT

D: TRBD2
J: TRBJ2-1
size: -
V: TRBV10-3
CDR3: CAITERDDGEQFF
DNA: TGTGCCATCACTGAGCGGGATGACGGGGAGCAGTTCTTC

D: -
J: TRBJ2-3
size: many
V: TRBV29-1
CDR3: CSVRTGGGDTQYF
DNA: TGCAGCGTCCGGACGGGGGGCGGAGATACGCAGTATTTT

D: -
J: TRBJ2-7
size: -
V: TRBV4-3
CDR3: CTSSQDREIPYEQYF
DNA: TGCACCAGTAGCCAAGATCGGGAGATTCCCTACGAGCAGTACTTC

D: -
J: TRBJ1-1
size: -
V: TRBV20-1
CDR3: CSTRDIDAMNTEAFF
DNA: TGCAGTACTAGAGATATCGACGCCATGAACACTGAAGCTTTCTTT

D: -
J: TRBJ1-2
size: medium-sized
V: TRBV11-2
CDR3: CASSLEGNYGYTF
DNA: TGTGCCAGCAGCTTAGAGGGGAACTATGGCTACACCTTC

D: TRBD2
J: TRBJ2-1
size: -
V: TRBV6-1
CDR3: CASWTSGVDPYNEQFF
DNA: TGTGCCAGCTGGACTAGCGGGGTAGACCCTTACAATGAGCAGTTCTTC

D: -
J: TRBJ1-2
size: -
V: TRBV29-1
CDR3: CSVWDPGQDYGNTF
DNA: TGCAGCGTGTGGGACCCGGGCCAGGATTATGGCAACACCTTC

D: -
J: TRBJ2-5
size: -
V: TRBV4-2
CDR3: CANSQGAETQYF
DNA: TGTGCTAACAGCCAAGGGGCCGAGACCCAGTACTTC

D: -
J: TRBJ2-2
size: -
V: TRBV30
CDR3: CAWSVNTGELFF
DNA: TGTGCCTGGAGTGTAAACACCGGGGAGCTGTTTTTT

D: TRBD2
J: TRBJ2-7
size: -
V: TRBV28
CDR3: CAGSLLAGAYEQYF
DNA: TGCGCCGGCAGTCTCCTAGCGGGAGCCTACGAGCAGTACTTC

D: -
J: TRBJ2-1
size: few
V: TRBV6-5
CDR3: CASSSGHYNEQFF
DNA: TGTGCCAGCAGTTCCGGCCATTACAATGAGCAGTTCTTC

D: -
J: TRBJ2-3
size: -
V: TRBV5-1
CDR3: CASSYRTRGSTDTLYF
DNA: TGCGCCAGCAGCTATAGGACACGGGGGAGCACAGATACGCTGTATTTT

D: -
J: TRBJ2-2
size: -
V: TRBV6-5
CDR3: CASSYGGLTLELFF
DNA: TGTGCCAGCAGTTATGGGGGTCTTACATTGGAGCTGTTTTTT

D: TRBD2
J: TRBJ2-3
size: -
V: TRBV29-1
CDR3: CSGLAGLGTDRQYF
DNA: TGCAGCGGACTAGCGGGATTGGGCACAGACAGGCAGTATTTT

D: -
J: TRBJ1-5
size: -
V: TRBV6-2/TRBV6-3
CDR3: CVSKRTVSNQPQHF
DNA: TGTGTCAGCAAGAGGACAGTGAGCAATCAGCCCCAGCATTTT

D: -
J: TRBJ2-1
size: -
V: TRBV6-2/TRBV6-3
CDR3: CASSYQQGASDEQFF
DNA: TGTGCCAGCAGCTACCAACAGGGAGCGAGCGATGAGCAGTTCTTC

D: -
J: TRBJ2-1
size: once
V: TRBV6-5
CDR3: CAIASGRLGGNEQFF
DNA: TGTGCCATCGCGAGCGGGCGGCTTGGAGGCAATGAGCAGTTCTTC

D: -
J: TRBJ1-2
size: many
V: TRBV6-5
CDR3: CASRETGGGYTF
DNA: TGTGCCAGCAGAGAGACAGGAGGAGGCTACACCTTC

D: TRBD1
J: TRBJ2-7
size: once
V: TRBV6-2/TRBV6-3
CDR3: CASSYPAGGRVKESYEQHF
DNA: TGTGCCAGTAGTTACCCGGCAGGGGGCAGAGTGAAGGAGTCCTACGAGCAGCACTTC

D: TRBD2
J: TRBJ2-6
size: many
V: TRBV7-8
CDR3: CASSLDGRGAETNVLTF
DNA: TGTGCCAGCAGCTTAGACGGGAGGGGGGCTGAGACCAACGTCCTGACTTTC

D: TRBD1
J: TRBJ1-2
size: -
V: TRBV4-3
CDR3: CASSQDRGTLYDYTF
DNA: TGCGCCAGCAGCCAAGACAGGGGGACACTATATGACTACACCTTC

D: -
J: TRBJ1-1
size: -
V: TRBV11-2
CDR3: CASSLAYCGTGTEAFF
DNA: TGTGCTAGCAGCTTAGCCTACTGTGGGACGGGAACTGAAGCTTTCTTT

D: -
J: TRBJ2-5
size: -
V: TRBV28
CDR3: CACSSSGTSQETQNF
DNA: TGTGCCTGCAGTTCCTCCGGGACTTCTCAAGAGACCCAGAACTTC

D: -
J: TRBJ1-1
size: few
V: TRBV29-1
CDR3: CSATTGNTEAFF
DNA: TGCAGCGCCACCACAGGGAACACTGAAGCTTTCTTT

D: -
J: TRBJ2-7
size: once
V: TRBV14
CDR3: CASSLKNRSYEQYF
DNA: TGTGCCAGCAGCCTCAAAAACAGGTCCTACGAGCAGTACTTC

D: -
J: TRBJ2-7
size: many
V: TRBV5-1
CDR3: CASSLGLIYEQYF
DNA: TGCGCCAGCAGCTTGGGACTAATCTACGAGCAGTACTTC

D: -
J: TRBJ2-7
size: -
V: TRBV12-5
CDR3: CASPPGSEQYF
DNA: TGTGCTAGTCCCCCGGGGTCCGAGCAGTACTTC

D: -
J: TRBJ1-5
size: many
V: TRBV6-6
CDR3: CASSQFPGVGDSNQPQHF
DNA: TGTGCCAGCAGCCAATTCCCGGGGGTTGGTGATAGCAATCAGCCCCAGCATTTT